Listed below are T cell receptor beta chains from one sample, sequenced in a study of beta chain features in type 1 diabetes. Profiling relied on immunoSEQ multiplex PCR, and the TCRdb table lists in-frame clones only, not all of them. The table includes about 660,000 clones, around 15% detected once. The sample consisted of naive CD4+ T cells from blood. The receptor set was obtained from a man in his late teens or twenties with type 1 diabetes. CDR3s include the opening cysteine and the closing phenylalanine or tryptophan. D genes are given only for firm matches. A row's size may be missing; if present it is once, few, many or a size class.

size: -
J: TRBJ1-6
V: TRBV4-3
D: TRBD1
CDR3: CASSRLGTGQNSPLHF
DNA: TGCGCCAGCAGCCGCCTAGGGACAGGGCAAAATTCACCCCTCCACTTT

size: few
J: TRBJ1-1
V: TRBV6-1
D: TRBD1
CDR3: CASSDQRTGGIMAEAFF
DNA: TGTGCCAGCAGTGACCAGCGGACAGGGGGAATTATGGCTGAAGCTTTCTTT

size: -
J: TRBJ2-3
V: TRBV7-9
D: TRBD2
CDR3: CASSPPSGRARADTQYF
DNA: TGTGCCAGCAGCCCCCCTAGCGGGAGGGCCAGGGCAGATACGCAGTATTTT

size: -
J: TRBJ2-4
V: TRBV2
D: -
CDR3: CASTRENIQYF
DNA: TGTGCCAGCACGCGGGAAAACATTCAGTACTTC

size: few
J: TRBJ2-7
V: TRBV2
D: -
CDR3: CATGQAYEQYF
DNA: TGTGCCACGGGGCAGGCCTACGAGCAGTACTTC

size: -
J: TRBJ2-5
V: TRBV7-2
D: TRBD1
CDR3: CASSPRTDRAETQYF
DNA: TGTGCCAGCAGTCCGAGAACCGACAGGGCAGAGACCCAGTACTTC

size: few
J: TRBJ1-2
V: TRBV7-3
D: -
CDR3: CASSLGAGAREGYTF
DNA: TGTGCCAGCAGCCTAGGGGCGGGGGCGCGGGAAGGCTACACCTTC

size: few
J: TRBJ2-3
V: TRBV29-1
D: TRBD1
CDR3: CSMNRGSVGTDTQYF
DNA: TGCAGCATGAACAGGGGGTCAGTCGGCACAGATACGCAGTATTTT

size: -
J: TRBJ2-3
V: TRBV9
D: -
CDR3: CASSVAGQAVDTQYF
DNA: TGTGCCAGCAGCGTAGCGGGACAAGCGGTGGATACGCAGTATTTT

size: few
J: TRBJ2-7
V: TRBV10-1
D: TRBD2
CDR3: CASSGLAEPYEQYF
DNA: TGCGCCAGCAGTGGACTAGCGGAGCCCTACGAGCAGTACTTC

size: few
J: TRBJ2-3
V: TRBV5-1
D: TRBD1
CDR3: CASSLQGVTDTQYF
DNA: TGCGCCAGCAGCTTACAGGGGGTGACAGATACGCAGTATTTT

size: -
J: TRBJ1-6
V: TRBV30
D: -
CDR3: CAWSMRYRDGAPLHF
DNA: TGTGCCTGGAGTATGAGATACAGGGATGGGGCACCCCTCCACTTT

size: -
J: TRBJ2-7
V: TRBV10-3
D: -
CDR3: CAISDHVGEQYF
DNA: TGTGCCATCAGTGACCACGTTGGGGAGCAGTACTTC

size: -
J: TRBJ2-2
V: TRBV7-2
D: -
CDR3: CASSGRWDTGELFF
DNA: TGTGCCAGCAGCGGCAGGTGGGACACCGGGGAGCTGTTTTTT

size: -
J: TRBJ2-7
V: TRBV28
D: -
CDR3: CASTSTGYYEQYF
DNA: TGTGCCTCCACGTCGACTGGATATTACGAGCAGTACTTC

size: many
J: TRBJ2-3
V: TRBV7-9
D: -
CDR3: CASSPGPQYF
DNA: TGTGCCAGCAGCCCCGGTCCGCAGTATTTT

size: -
J: TRBJ2-3
V: TRBV7-9
D: TRBD2
CDR3: CASSPGTIGQSDTQYF
DNA: TGTGCCAGCAGCCCCGGGACTATAGGCCAATCAGATACGCAGTATTTT

size: -
J: TRBJ1-2
V: TRBV5-8
D: TRBD1
CDR3: CASSPRTGRNYGYTF
DNA: TGTGCCAGCAGTCCCCGGACAGGGCGTAACTATGGCTACACCTTC

size: -
J: TRBJ2-1
V: TRBV11-2
D: TRBD2
CDR3: CASSLTTSVEREQFF
DNA: TGTGCCAGCAGCTTAACGACTAGCGTCGAAAGAGAGCAGTTCTTC

size: -
J: TRBJ2-6
V: TRBV29-1
D: -
CDR3: CSVSPGANVLTF
DNA: TGCAGCGTTAGTCCTGGGGCCAACGTCCTGACTTTC

size: few
J: TRBJ2-3
V: TRBV18
D: -
CDR3: CASSLQGVGTDTQYF
DNA: TGTGCCAGCTCACTACAGGGAGTTGGCACAGATACGCAGTATTTT

size: few
J: TRBJ2-1
V: TRBV11-2
D: -
CDR3: CASSLGHYNEQFF
DNA: TGTGCCAGCAGCTTAGGTCACTACAATGAGCAGTTCTTC